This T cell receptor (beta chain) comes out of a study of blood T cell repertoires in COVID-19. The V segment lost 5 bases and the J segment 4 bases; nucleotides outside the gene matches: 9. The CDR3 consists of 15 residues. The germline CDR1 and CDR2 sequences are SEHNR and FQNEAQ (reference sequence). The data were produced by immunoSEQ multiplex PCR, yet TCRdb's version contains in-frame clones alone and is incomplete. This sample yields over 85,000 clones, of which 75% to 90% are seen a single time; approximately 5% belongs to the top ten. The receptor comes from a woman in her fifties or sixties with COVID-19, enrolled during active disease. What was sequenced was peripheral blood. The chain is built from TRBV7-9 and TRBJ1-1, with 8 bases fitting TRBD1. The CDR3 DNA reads TGTGCCAGCAGCACGCTCCAGGGGGCTCGCACTGAAGCTTTCTTT. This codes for CASSTLQGARTEAFF.